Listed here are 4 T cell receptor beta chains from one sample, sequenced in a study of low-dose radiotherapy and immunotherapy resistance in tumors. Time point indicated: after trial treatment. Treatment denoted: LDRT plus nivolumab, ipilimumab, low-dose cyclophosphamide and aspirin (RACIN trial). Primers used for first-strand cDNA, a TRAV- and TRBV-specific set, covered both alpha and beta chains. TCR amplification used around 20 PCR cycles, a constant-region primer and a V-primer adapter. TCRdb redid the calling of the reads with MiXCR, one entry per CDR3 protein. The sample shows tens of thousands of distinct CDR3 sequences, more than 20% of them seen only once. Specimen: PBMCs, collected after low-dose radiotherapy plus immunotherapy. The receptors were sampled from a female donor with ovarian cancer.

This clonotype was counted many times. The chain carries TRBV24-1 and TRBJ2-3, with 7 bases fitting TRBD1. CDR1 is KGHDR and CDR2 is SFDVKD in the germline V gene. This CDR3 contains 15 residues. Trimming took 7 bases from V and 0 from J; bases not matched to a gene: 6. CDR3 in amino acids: CATSSRGLSTDTQYF. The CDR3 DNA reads TGTGCCACCAGCTCGAGGGGGCTCAGCACAGATACGCAGTATTTT.

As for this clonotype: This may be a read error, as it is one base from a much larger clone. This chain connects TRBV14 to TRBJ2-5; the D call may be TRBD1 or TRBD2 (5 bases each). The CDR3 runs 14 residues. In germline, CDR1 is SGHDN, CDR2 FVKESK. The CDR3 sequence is CASSQVSQGEIQYF. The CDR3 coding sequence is TGTGCCAGCAGCCAAGTAAGCCAGGGAGAGATCCAGTACTTC.

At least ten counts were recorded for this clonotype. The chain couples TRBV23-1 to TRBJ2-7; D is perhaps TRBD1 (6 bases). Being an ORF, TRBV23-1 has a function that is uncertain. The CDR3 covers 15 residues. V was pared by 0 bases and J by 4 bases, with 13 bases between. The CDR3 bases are TGCGCCAGCAGTCAATCATCGGACAGCCAGTACGAGCAGTACTTC. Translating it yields CASSQSSDSQYEQYF.

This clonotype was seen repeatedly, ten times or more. CDR3 region: CASSGPGRRPHGYTF. The CDR3 region has the DNA TGTGCCAGCAGTGGCCCGGGCCGACGCCCCCATGGCTACACCTTC. The genes are TRBV2 and TRBJ1-2, with no clear D. The germline V and J ends were trimmed by 4 bases and 6 bases, with 18 bases remaining between them. The CDR3 has 15 amino acids. Germline V gene data show CDR1 as SNHLY and CDR2 as FYNNEI. Supplemented by reference TRBV2 and TRBJ1-2, the full variable domain reads EPEVTQTPSHQVTQMGQEVILRCVPISNHLYFYWYRQILGQKVEFLVSFYNNEISEKSEIFDDQFSVERPDGSNFTLKIRSTKLEDSAMYFCASSGPGRRPHGYTFGSGTRLTVV.